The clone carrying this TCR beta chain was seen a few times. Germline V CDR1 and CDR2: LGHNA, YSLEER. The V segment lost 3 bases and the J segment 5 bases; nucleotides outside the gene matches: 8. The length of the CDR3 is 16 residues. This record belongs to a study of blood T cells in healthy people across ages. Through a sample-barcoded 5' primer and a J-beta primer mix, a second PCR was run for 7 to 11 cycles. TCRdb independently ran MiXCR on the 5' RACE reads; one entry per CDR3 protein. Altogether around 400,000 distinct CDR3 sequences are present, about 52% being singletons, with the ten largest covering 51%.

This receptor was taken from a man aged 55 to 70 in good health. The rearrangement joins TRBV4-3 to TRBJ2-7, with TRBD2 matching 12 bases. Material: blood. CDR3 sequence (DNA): TGCGCCAGCAGCCAGAAGACTAGCGGGAGATCGGACGAGCAGTACTTC. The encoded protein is CASSQKTSGRSDEQYF.